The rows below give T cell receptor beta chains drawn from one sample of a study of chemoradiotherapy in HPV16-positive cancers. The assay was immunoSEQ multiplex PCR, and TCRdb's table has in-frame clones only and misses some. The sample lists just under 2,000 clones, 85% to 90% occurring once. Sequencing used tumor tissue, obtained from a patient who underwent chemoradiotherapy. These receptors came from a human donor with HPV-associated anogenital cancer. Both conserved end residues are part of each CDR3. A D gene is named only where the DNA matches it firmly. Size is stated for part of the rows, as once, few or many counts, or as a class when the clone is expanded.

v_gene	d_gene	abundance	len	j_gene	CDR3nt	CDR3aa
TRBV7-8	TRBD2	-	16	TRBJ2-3	TGTGCCAGCAGTCGGAATAGCGGGGGGCTACGAGATACGCAGTATTTT	CASSRNSGGLRDTQYF
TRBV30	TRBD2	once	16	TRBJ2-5	TGTGCCTGGAGTCCCCTTAGCGGGGGCGGACAAGAGACCCAGTACTTC	CAWSPLSGGGQETQYF
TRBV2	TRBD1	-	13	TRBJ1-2	TGTGCCAGCAGTGACAGGGGGCGCAGTGGCTACACCTTC	CASSDRGRSGYTF
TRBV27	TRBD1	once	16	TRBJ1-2	TGTGCCAGCAGTTCTATACCTACGGACAGGAACTATGGCTACACCTTC	CASSSIPTDRNYGYTF
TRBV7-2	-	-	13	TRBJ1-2	TGTGCCAGCAGCTTAGCTCCGGGCCCTAGCTACACCTTC	CASSLAPGPSYTF
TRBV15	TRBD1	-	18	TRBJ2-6	TGTGCCACCAGCCCCCGGTGGACAGGGAGCACAGGGGCCAACGTCCTGACTTTC	CATSPRWTGSTGANVLTF
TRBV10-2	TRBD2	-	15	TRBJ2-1	TGCGCCAGCAGTGAGAGCCGGGGGGGCCAGAATGAGCAGTTCTTC	CASSESRGGQNEQFF
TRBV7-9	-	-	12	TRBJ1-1	TGTGCCAGCAGCCAGATTCCAGGCGAAGCTTTCTTT	CASSQIPGEAFF
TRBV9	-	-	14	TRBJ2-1	TGTGCCAGCAGCCCCTCACCGGTGCGCAATGAGCAGTTCTTC	CASSPSPVRNEQFF
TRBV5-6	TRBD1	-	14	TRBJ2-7	TGTGCCAGCAGCTATGGACAGGGGGGGTACGAGCAGTACTTC	CASSYGQGGYEQYF
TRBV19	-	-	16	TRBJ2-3	TGTGCCAGTAGTGACGGGGACCCAGTCCCCACAGATACGCAGTATTTT	CASSDGDPVPTDTQYF
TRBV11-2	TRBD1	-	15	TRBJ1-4	TGTGCCAGCAGCTTAGTCTCGACAGGGGGGGTAAAACTGTTTTTT	CASSLVSTGGVKLFF
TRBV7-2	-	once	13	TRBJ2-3	TGTGCCAGCAGCGCCCGGCCAGCAGATACGCAGTATTTT	CASSARPADTQYF
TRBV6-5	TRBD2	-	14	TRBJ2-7	TGTGCCAGCAGCCGGGGACTAGACGGCTACGAGCAGTACTTC	CASSRGLDGYEQYF
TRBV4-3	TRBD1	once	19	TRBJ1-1	TGCGCCAGCAGCCAAGATTTGGGGAGGACAGGGTCCATGAACACTGAAGCTTTCTTT	CASSQDLGRTGSMNTEAFF
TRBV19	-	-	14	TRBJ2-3	TGTGCCAGTAGTATCAGGGTGGCTTCAGATACGCAGTATTTT	CASSIRVASDTQYF
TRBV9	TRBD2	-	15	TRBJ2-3	TGTGCCAGCAGCGCGGGACTAGCGGCCACAGATACGCAGTATTTT	CASSAGLAATDTQYF
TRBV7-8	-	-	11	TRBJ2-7	TGTGCCAGCAGCCCTGGGACTTCGCAGTACTTC	CASSPGTSQYF
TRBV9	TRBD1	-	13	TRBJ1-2	TGTGCCAGCAGCCCTACAGGGGACTATGGCTACACCTTC	CASSPTGDYGYTF
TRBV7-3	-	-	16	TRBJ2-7	TGTGCCAGCAGCTCTCGACAAGTCGGCCGAATCTACGAGCAGTACTTC	CASSSRQVGRIYEQYF
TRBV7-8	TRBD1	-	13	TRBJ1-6	TGTGCCAGCCTGACAGGGGTTAATTCACCCCTCCACTTT	CASLTGVNSPLHF
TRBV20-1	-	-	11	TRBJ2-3	TGCAGTGCTAGAGATTCAGATACGCAGTATTTT	CSARDSDTQYF
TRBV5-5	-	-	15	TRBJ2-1	TGTGCCAGCAGCTCCCTGGGTTCCTCCTACAATGAGCAGTTCTTC	CASSSLGSSYNEQFF
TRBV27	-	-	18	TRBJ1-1	TGTGCCAGCAGTTTCCACCTCGCTGTGGGGGGGCAAAGAACTGAAGCTTTCTTT	CASSFHLAVGGQRTEAFF
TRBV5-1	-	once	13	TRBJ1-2	TGCGCCAGCAGCTTGGGGCGGGCGGGAGGCTACACCTTC	CASSLGRAGGYTF
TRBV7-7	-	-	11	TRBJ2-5	TGTGCTAGCAGCTTAGGGGGGACCCAGTACTTC	CASSLGGTQYF
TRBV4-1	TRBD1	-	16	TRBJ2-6	TGCGCCAGCAGCCCCCGGGACAGCTCTGGGGCCAACGTCCTGACTTTC	CASSPRDSSGANVLTF
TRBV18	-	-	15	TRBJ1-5	TGTGCCAGCTCACCGCTTCAAGACTTCAATCAGCCCCAGCATTTT	CASSPLQDFNQPQHF
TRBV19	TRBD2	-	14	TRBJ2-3	TGTGCCAGTATGGGGGCTAGCGGGACAGATACGCAGTATTTT	CASMGASGTDTQYF
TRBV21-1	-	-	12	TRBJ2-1	TGTGCCAGCAGAGTATGGACTGGGGAGGGGTTCTTC	CASRVWTGEGFF
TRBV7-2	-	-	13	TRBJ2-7	TGTGCCAGCAGCAGAGACAGGACCTACGAGCAGTACTTC	CASSRDRTYEQYF
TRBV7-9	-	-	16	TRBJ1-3	TGTGCCAGCAGCTTAGGGGGACCGGTCTCTGGAAACACCATATATTTT	CASSLGGPVSGNTIYF
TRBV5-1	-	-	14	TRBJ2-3	TGCGCCAGCAGTAGTAGACCGGGGGCAGATACGCAGTATTTT	CASSSRPGADTQYF
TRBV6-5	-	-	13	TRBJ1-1	TGTGCCAGCACCAGTTCTCGGGGCAGGCAAGCTTTCTTT	CASTSSRGRQAFF
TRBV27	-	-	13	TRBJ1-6	TGTGCCAGCAGTGCGGCAGCTAGAGCACCCCTCCACTTT	CASSAAARAPLHF
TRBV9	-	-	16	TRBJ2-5	TGTGCCAGCAGCGCCCGGCAGGGGAGGGCCTTAGAGACCCAGTACTTC	CASSARQGRALETQYF
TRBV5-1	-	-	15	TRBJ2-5	TGCGCCAGTACTCCGGAGGACAAGGGACGAGAGACCCAGTACTTC	CASTPEDKGRETQYF
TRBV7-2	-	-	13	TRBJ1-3	TGTGCCAGCAGCGCAGGGGTCACAAACACCATATATTTT	CASSAGVTNTIYF
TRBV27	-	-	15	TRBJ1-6	TGTGCCAGCAGTTTCCCAACAGGGTCCGGTTCACCCCTCCACTTT	CASSFPTGSGSPLHF
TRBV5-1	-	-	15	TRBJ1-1	TGCGCCAGCAGCTTGTTGGGGGGGGGTGGAACTGAAGCTTTCTTT	CASSLLGGGGTEAFF
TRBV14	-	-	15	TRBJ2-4	TGTGCCAGCAGCCAAGAAATGGACAGAAAAAACATTCAGTACTTC	CASSQEMDRKNIQYF
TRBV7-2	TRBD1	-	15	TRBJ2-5	TGTGCCAGCAGCGGTGGGGGGACAGGGGGCACTCCCCAGTACTTC	CASSGGGTGGTPQYF
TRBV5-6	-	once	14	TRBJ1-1	TGTGCCAGCAGCTTGGTAGGGGCAGACACTGAAGCTTTCTTT	CASSLVGADTEAFF
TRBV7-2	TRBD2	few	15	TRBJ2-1	TGTGCCAGCAGCTCGGGACTAGCGGGTGCCAATGAGCAGTTCTTC	CASSSGLAGANEQFF
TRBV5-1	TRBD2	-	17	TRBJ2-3	TGCGCCAGCAGCCCAGGACTAGCGGGAGGGTACACAGATACGCAGTATTTT	CASSPGLAGGYTDTQYF
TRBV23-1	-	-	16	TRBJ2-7	TGCGCCAGCAGTCAATCGAGTCCTCAGTTGAGTGGCGAGCAGTACTTC	CASSQSSPQLSGEQYF
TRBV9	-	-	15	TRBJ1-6	TGTGCCAGCAGCACCCAGGTGTCCTATAATTCACCCCTCCACTTT	CASSTQVSYNSPLHF
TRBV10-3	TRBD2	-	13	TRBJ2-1	TGTGCCATCAGGGGACTAGCGGACAATGAGCAGTTCTTC	CAIRGLADNEQFF
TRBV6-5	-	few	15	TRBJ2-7	TGTGCCAGCAGTTACAACAGGGCAGTTTCCAACGAGCAGTACTTC	CASSYNRAVSNEQYF